This TCR beta chain comes out of a study of a mutant IDH1 vaccine in newly diagnosed glioma. Study context: Administration of eight vaccinations to patients took place in weeks 1, 3, 5, 7, 11, 15, 19, 23. The study started vaccination 4-6 weeks after radiotherapy alone, or with temozolomide cycles.

There are 15 residues in the CDR3. Measured with immunoSEQ multiplex PCR; TCRdb has only the in-frame clones, and not every one. The data show approximately 76,000 clones, 91% seen once. Points on this clone: Its antigen is unidentified.

Time point: week 5, during vaccination. Every vaccination contained 300 ug of the mutant IDH1 20-mer peptide and was paired with topical imiquimod. Astrocytomas that were new, WHO grade 3 or 4, IDH1-mutant and ATRX-lost were present in the donors. The clonotype was recovered from a woman aged 45-65 years with glioma. Sequenced material: PBMCs, taken from a glioma patient whose treatment included an IDH1 peptide vaccine. The chain employs TRBV21-1 and TRBJ2-7. TRBV21-1 is assigned pseudogene status. CDR3 DNA: TGTGCCAGCAGCACTACCGGGACGGGCTCCTACGAGCAGTACTTC. Its translation is CASSTTGTGSYEQYF.